This TCR beta chain derives from a study of T cells in Graves' hyperthyroidism and ophthalmopathy. From RNA transcripts, TCR beta CDR3 regions were amplified. A first-round RT-PCR of the TCR CDR3 used the HTBI primer set. TCRdb ran MiXCR on the multiplex PCR reads and lists one entry per CDR3 protein. Found here are some 700,000 distinct CDR3 sequences, 15% to 20% of them singletons; the top ten hold about 14%. This clonotype has at least ten counts. Sequencing was carried out using blood. This clonotype was sampled from a man aged 50 or older with Graves' hyperthyroidism.

CDR3 coding DNA: TGTGCCAGCAGCTTACAAGGGACTAGCGGTTACAATGAGCAGTTCTTC. Translating gives CASSLQGTSGYNEQFF. The chain uses TRBV7-3 and TRBJ2-1; TRBD2 matches 11 bases. This CDR3 spans 16 amino acids. CDR1 and CDR2 from the germline V gene are SGHTA and FQGTGA. The J segment lost 4 bases and the V segment lost 2 bases, leaving 4 bases of the junction unmatched.